The 27 T cell receptor beta chains in this list originate from one sample, sequenced in a study of blood T cells in healthy people across ages. The second PCR ran roughly 7 to 12 cycles with a sample-barcoded 5' primer and J-beta primers. MiXCR, run by TCRdb on the 5' RACE reads, gives a single entry per CDR3 protein. The table records around 1.7 million distinct CDR3 sequences, 28% of them present only once. The sequenced material came from blood. These receptors originate from a woman aged 25 to 39 in good health.

This clonotype was picked up a small number of times. The chain combines TRBV27 with TRBJ2-1, with a weak D call TRBD2 (6 bases). This CDR3 has 16 residues. Germline V gene lookup returns CDR1 MNHEY and CDR2 SMNVEV (reference sequence). With 2 bases removed from V and 1 base from J, the gap between germline ends came to 12 bases. This chain's CDR3 is CASSLIRDLSYNEQFF. In DNA form, the CDR3 reads TGTGCCAGCAGTTTAATCAGGGACTTGTCCTACAATGAGCAGTTCTTC.

This clonotype was counted ten times or more. The chain has TRBV29-1 and TRBJ2-7, with D perhaps TRBD1 or TRBD2 (6 bases each). CDR1 SQVTM and CDR2 ANQGSEA come from the germline V gene. V was pared by 7 bases and J by 10 bases, with 17 bases between. The CDR3 runs 11 residues. CDR3 region: CSADGGGDQYF. CDR3 coding DNA: TGCAGCGCCGACGGGGGCGGGGATCAGTACTTC.

In its sample, this clonotype was seen a few times. The V gene is TRBV12-3 or TRBV12-4, the J gene TRBJ2-3; no reliable D call. Trimming cost V 6 bases and J 6 bases, with 13 bases left between them. This CDR3 region has 13 residues. The CDR3 protein is CASRKSRRDTQYF. The CDR3 nucleotides are TGTGCCAGCAGGAAGTCCCGGCGTGATACGCAGTATTTT.

The chain couples TRBV9 to TRBJ2-2; D could derive from TRBD1 or TRBD2 (5 bases each). CDR1 is SGDLS, CDR2 YYNGEE, per germline. This CDR3 is built from 15 residues. V was shortened by 3 bases and J by 6 bases, with 15 bases between the two germline ends. The CDR3 DNA follows: TGTGCCAGCAGCGCTGGGGCTAGAGGGGCCGGGGAGCTGTTTTTT. Its translation: CASSAGARGAGELFF.

The chain joins TRBV12-3 or TRBV12-4 to TRBJ2-6; D unresolved. The CDR3 consists of 14 residues. Trimming cost V 7 bases and J 2 bases, with 9 bases left between them. The CDR3 spells CASKVETGANVLTF. In DNA form, the CDR3 reads TGTGCCAGCAAAGTTGAAACTGGGGCCAACGTCCTGACTTTC.

As regards this clonotype: A much larger clonotype is one base distant, so this may be a read error. The chain is built from TRBV6-6 and TRBJ2-1; 8 bases are a match to TRBD1. CDR1 MNHNY and CDR2 SVGAGI come from the germline V gene (reference sequence). This CDR3 comprises 14 residues. J lost 8 bases, V lost 6 bases, and 9 bases had no gene match. This CDR3 reads CASSQQGVGDEQFF. Written as DNA, the CDR3 is TGTGCCAGCAGCCAACAGGGGGTAGGAGATGAGCAGTTCTTC.

CDR3 sequence reads: CSVETGVSTEAFF. Written as DNA, the CDR3 is TGCAGCGTAGAGACAGGGGTTTCCACTGAAGCTTTCTTT. The V gene is TRBV29-1, the J gene TRBJ1-1; 8 bases match TRBD1. Trimming took 6 bases from V and 4 from J; bases not matched to a gene: 7. This CDR3 is 13 amino acids long. Germline V gene lookup returns CDR1 SQVTM and CDR2 ANQGSEA.

This clonotype was picked up a small number of times. The rearrangement links TRBV7-2 to TRBJ1-2; 7 bases match TRBD1. The trim removed 5 bases at V and 2 bases at J, leaving 8 bases unmatched. The CDR3 totals 15 residues. The germline CDR1 and CDR2 sequences are SGHTA and FQGNSA. The CDR3 is CASSPRDRWNYGYTF. DNA of the CDR3: TGTGCCAGCAGCCCCCGGGACAGATGGAACTATGGCTACACCTTC.

This clonotype occurred once. The chain is built from TRBV18 and TRBJ1-2, with D unclear. Per the germline V gene, CDR1 is KGHSH and CDR2 is LQKENI. This CDR3 is built from 15 residues. Between the trimmed V and J ends, which lost 3 bases and 0 bases, there was a span of 11 bases. The CDR3 sequence: CASSPEREPNYGYTF. In nucleotides, the CDR3 is TGTGCCAGCTCACCTGAGAGGGAGCCTAACTATGGCTACACCTTC.

The sample holds a few counts of this clonotype. CDR3 DNA: TGTGCCAGCAGCCTAGTATCGTCCTCAGATACGCAGTATTTT. It codes for CASSLVSSSDTQYF. The gene calls are TRBV7-2 and TRBJ2-3; no definite D call. The length of the CDR3 is 14 residues. V was cut by 5 bases and J by 4 bases, with 13 bases left in between. Germline loops: CDR1 SGHTA, CDR2 FQGNSA.

This clonotype has a handful of counts. The chain joins TRBV5-1 to TRBJ2-5; weak D call: TRBD2 (6 bases). CDR1 and CDR2 from the germline V gene are SGHRS and YFSETQ. The CDR3 has 14 residues. With 0 bases removed from V and 5 bases from J, the gap between germline ends came to 11 bases. The CDR3 nucleotides are TGCGCCAGCAGCTTGGCCCACGCGGGGGAGACCCAGTACTTC. Translating gives CASSLAHAGETQYF. Complete variable domain (other parts from reference TRBV5-1 and TRBJ2-5): KAGVTQTPRYLIKTRGQQVTLSCSPISGHRSVSWYQQTPGQGLQFLFEYFSETQRNKGNFPGRFSGRQFSNSRSEMNVSTLELGDSALYLCASSLAHAGETQYFGPGTRLLVL.

The V gene is TRBV6-5, the J gene TRBJ1-1; no reliable D call. Germline CDR1 and CDR2: MNHEY and SVGAGI. The V end was cut by 0 bases, the J end by 1 base, with 6 bases between. This CDR3 is 14 amino acids long. Written as DNA, the CDR3 is TGTGCCAGCAGTTACTCTAGGAGGAACACTGAAGCTTTCTTT. Translating gives CASSYSRRNTEAFF.

The V call is TRBV10-3, the J call TRBJ1-1; D ambiguous. The CDR3 has 13 residues. Germline CDR1 reads ENHRY; CDR2 reads SYGVKD. V was clipped by 4 bases and J by 4 bases, with 10 bases between them. CDR3 nucleotide sequence: TGTGCCATCAGTGTTGGGGTGGGCACTGAAGCTTTCTTT. Amino acid sequence: CAISVGVGTEAFF.

This clonotype was counted a single time. The gene calls are TRBV20-1 and TRBJ1-5; D is ambiguous. CDR1 is DFQATT, CDR2 SNEGSKA, per germline (reference sequence). Deletions cut 6 bases from V and 1 base from J, with 16 bases between. There are 15 residues in the CDR3. The CDR3 reads CSASGRQESNQPQHF. DNA for the CDR3: TGCAGTGCCAGTGGGCGGCAGGAAAGCAATCAGCCCCAGCATTTT.

This clonotype was recorded a few times. The V call is TRBV5-6, the J call TRBJ2-1, with 11 bases fitting TRBD1. Unmatched junction bases numbered 18, after V lost 4 bases and J lost 0 bases. Germline V gives CDR1 SGHDT, CDR2 YYEEEE. The CDR3 contains 21 residues. The CDR3 DNA reads TGTGCCAGCAGCCCGTTTGGTGTCGGGACAGGGGGACTGAGCTCCTACAATGAGCAGTTCTTC. Translating it yields CASSPFGVGTGGLSSYNEQFF.

Worth noting for this clonotype: A clone one base away is much larger, so this may be a read error. The CDR3 ends on some other residue instead of the conserved phenylalanine or tryptophan, so this is likely a read error. The V call is TRBV4-3, the J call TRBJ2-6, with 7 bases matching TRBD2. Germline loops: CDR1 LGHNA, CDR2 YSLEER. This CDR3 has 17 residues. After removal of 4 bases from V and 4 bases from J, the junction contained 10 bases not matched to a gene. As DNA, the CDR3 is TGCGCCAGCAGCCCGTTCGCGGGAGTGAGCGGGGCCAACGTCCTGACTTGC. Protein: CASSPFAGVSGANVLTC.

Remarks on this clonotype: One end of the junction does not line up with germline, which may come from a read error. The rearrangement joins TRBV7-2 to TRBJ2-7; possibly TRBD1 for D (6 bases). With the DNA end fitting TRBJ2-4 better, the J assignment may be wrong. This CDR3 is 15 amino acids long. Germline V gene sequence: CDR1 SGHTA, CDR2 FQGNSA. The CDR3, as DNA: TGTGCCAGCGGCTTAGAAGGCACAGGGACAAACATTCAGTACTTC. The encoded protein is CASGLEGTGTNIQYF.

Regarding this clonotype: Sequence at one end of the junction differs from germline and may be a read error. The genes are TRBV10-3 and TRBJ1-1; a weak D match, TRBD1 (5 bases). This CDR3 is built from 13 residues. CDR1 ENHRY and CDR2 SYGVKD come from the germline V gene. CDR3 DNA: TGTGCCATCATGGCCGAGGGGAGCACTGAAGTTTTCTTT. It codes for CAIMAEGSTEVFF.

In this sample, this clonotype turned up once. The chain carries TRBV6-6 and TRBJ1-2; tentatively, D is TRBD1 (5 bases). This CDR3 contains 12 residues. Germline V gene data show CDR1 as MNHNY and CDR2 as SVGAGI (reference sequence). The V gene lost 8 bases and the J gene lost 8 bases, with 15 bases spanning the gap. The CDR3 region has the DNA TGTGCCAGCCGAGGGGATGCGTGGGGCTACACCTTC. Translating it yields CASRGDAWGYTF.

With regard to this clonotype: A much larger clone is a single base away; this may be a read error. The chain uses TRBV28 and TRBJ1-4, with 8 bases that match TRBD1. The CDR3 consists of 15 residues. CDR1 and CDR2 from the germline V gene are MDHEN and SYDVKM. V gave up 6 bases and J gave up 0 bases; unmatched junction bases: 3. CDR3 in amino acids: CASRQQGATNEKLFF. The CDR3 region has the DNA TGTGCCAGCAGGCAACAGGGGGCAACTAATGAAAAACTGTTTTTT.

This clonotype was observed a handful of times. The chain employs TRBV21-1 and TRBJ1-6; no DNA check was done on the table's D call, TRBD1. TRBV21-1 has pseudogene status. This CDR3 spans 17 amino acids. The CDR3 nucleotides are TGTGCCAGCAGCAAAGATCCGGGCTCCAGGGGTAACTCACCCCTCCACTTT. Residues: CASSKDPGSRGNSPLHF.

The sample holds a few counts of this clonotype. The V gene is TRBV12-3 or TRBV12-4, the J gene TRBJ2-5, with 7 bases identical to TRBD1. This CDR3 has 14 amino acids. V shed 5 bases and J 3 bases; nucleotides not matched to a gene: 6. The CDR3: CASSHADREETQYF. The DNA for the CDR3 is TGTGCCAGCAGTCACGCAGACAGGGAAGAGACCCAGTACTTC.

The J gene is TRBJ2-7, the V gene TRBV7-9; weak D call: TRBD2 (5 bases). The germline V gene has CDR1 SEHNR and CDR2 FQNEAQ (reference sequence). CDR3 length equals 13 residues. Trimming took 0 bases from V and 6 from J, leaving 9 bases between them. The CDR3 DNA follows: TGTGCCAGCAGCTTAGCTACCAGCGGCGAGCAGTACTTC. Its translation is CASSLATSGEQYF.

This clonotype came up a few times. The chain links TRBV5-1 to TRBJ2-4; D is uncertain. The DNA end favors TRBJ2-7, so the J call may be wrong. This CDR3 contains 12 residues. Germline values: CDR1 SGHRS, CDR2 YFSETQ. CDR3 nucleotides: TGCGCCAGCAGCTTAAGTCTCGACGAGCAGTACTTC. It specifies CASSLSLDEQYF.

This sequence joins TRBV14 and TRBJ1-1; D gene ambiguous. Deletions cut 3 bases from V and 4 bases from J, with 12 bases between. The CDR3 spans 14 residues. CDR1 is SGHDN, CDR2 FVKESK, per germline. CDR3 sequence (DNA): TGTGCCAGCAGCCACCCAGGTATGGCCACTGAAGCTTTCTTT. Its protein product is CASSHPGMATEAFF.

V usage is TRBV28 and J usage is TRBJ1-1; the D gene is possibly TRBD1 (5 bases). Germline CDR1 reads MDHEN; CDR2 reads SYDVKM. Trimming pared 0 bases from V and 3 bases from J, leaving 17 bases between. The CDR3 loop spans 17 amino acids. The CDR3 nucleotides read TGTGCCAGCAGTTTATGGAACTCAAGCTTGGGGGACACTGAAGCTTTCTTT. Protein: CASSLWNSSLGDTEAFF. The whole variable domain, remainder taken from reference TRBV28 and TRBJ1-1, is DVKVTQSSRYLVKRTGEKVFLECVQDMDHENMFWYRQDPGLGLRLIYFSYDVKMKEKGDIPEGYSVSREKKERFSLILESASTNQTSMYLCASSLWNSSLGDTEAFFGQGTRLTVV.

The table lists this clonotype with many counts. This chain connects TRBV5-1 to TRBJ2-7; possibly TRBD1 for D (6 bases). The CDR3 runs to 14 residues. Germline CDR1 SGHRS, CDR2 YFSETQ. V dropped 4 bases and J dropped 6 bases, with 17 bases sitting between them. The CDR3 nucleotides are TGCGCCAGCAGCCGGACGACAGGAACGAGCGAGCAGTACTTC. It specifies CASSRTTGTSEQYF.